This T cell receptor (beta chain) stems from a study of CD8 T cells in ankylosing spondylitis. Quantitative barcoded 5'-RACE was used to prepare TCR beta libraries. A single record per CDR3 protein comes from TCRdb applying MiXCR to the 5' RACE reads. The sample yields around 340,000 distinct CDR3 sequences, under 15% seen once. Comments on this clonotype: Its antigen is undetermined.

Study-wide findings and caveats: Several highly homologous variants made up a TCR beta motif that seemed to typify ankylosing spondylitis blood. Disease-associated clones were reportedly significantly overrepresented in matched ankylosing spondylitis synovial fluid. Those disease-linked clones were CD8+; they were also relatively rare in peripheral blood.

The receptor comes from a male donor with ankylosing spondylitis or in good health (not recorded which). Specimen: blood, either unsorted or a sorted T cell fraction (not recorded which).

Here the CDR3 reads CASTPGGARMNTEAFF. The CDR3 bases are TGTGCCAGCACCCCCGGGGGGGCTAGGATGAACACTGAAGCTTTCTTT. The rearrangement joins TRBV28 to TRBJ1-1, with D perhaps TRBD1 (6 bases). The V end was cut by 7 bases, the J end by 0 bases, with 18 bases between. This CDR3 is built from 16 residues. Germline assignment: CDR1 MDHEN and CDR2 SYDVKM.